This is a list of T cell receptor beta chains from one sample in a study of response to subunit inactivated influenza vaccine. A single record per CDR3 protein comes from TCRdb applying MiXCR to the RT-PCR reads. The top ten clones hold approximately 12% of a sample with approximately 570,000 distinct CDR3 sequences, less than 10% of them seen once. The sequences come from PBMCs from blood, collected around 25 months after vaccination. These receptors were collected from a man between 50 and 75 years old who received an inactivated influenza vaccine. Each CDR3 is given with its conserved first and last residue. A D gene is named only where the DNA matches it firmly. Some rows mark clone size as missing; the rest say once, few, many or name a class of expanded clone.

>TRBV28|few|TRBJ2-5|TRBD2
TGTGCCAGCAGTAGCATCGGGACTAGCGGGACCAGAGGGGTAGGGACCCAGTACTTC
CASSSIGTSGTRGVGTQYF
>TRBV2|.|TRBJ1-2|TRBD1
TGTGCCAGCAGTGCCGCCGGGACAGGCCTGCGCTACACCTTC
CASSAAGTGLRYTF
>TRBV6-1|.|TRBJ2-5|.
TGTGCCAGCAGTGAAGCCTGGAAAGGGCAGACCCAGTACTTC
CASSEAWKGQTQYF
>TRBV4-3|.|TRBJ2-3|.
TGCGCCAGCAGCCAAGATCCGGGGAGCACTTTCCTGGATACGCAGTATTTT
CASSQDPGSTFLDTQYF
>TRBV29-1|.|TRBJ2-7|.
TGCAGCGTTGAGTTAGTCCCCTACGAGCAGTACTTC
CSVELVPYEQYF
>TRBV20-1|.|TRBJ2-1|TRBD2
TGCAGTGCCGATGGGGGGACTAGCGGGAGGAAGTACAATGAGCAGTTCTTC
CSADGGTSGRKYNEQFF
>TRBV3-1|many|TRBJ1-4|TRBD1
TGTGCCAGCAGCCTCGGGACAGACCTAAGGACTAATGAAAAACTGTTTTTT
CASSLGTDLRTNEKLFF
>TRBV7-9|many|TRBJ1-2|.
TGTGCCAGCAGCTTAGGGGCTCGAGGGTCCTATGGCTACACCTTC
CASSLGARGSYGYTF
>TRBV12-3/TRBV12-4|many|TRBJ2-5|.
TGTGCCAGCAGGCCCTCACGGAGGGCCTGGGGGGAGACCCAGTACTTC
CASRPSRRAWGETQYF
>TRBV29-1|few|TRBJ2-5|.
TGCAGCGTTGGAGGGATGGGGACCCAGTACTTC
CSVGGMGTQYF
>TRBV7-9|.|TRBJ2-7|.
TGTGCCAGCAGCGCACCCGGGACGGTGGGGGACGAGCAGTACTTC
CASSAPGTVGDEQYF
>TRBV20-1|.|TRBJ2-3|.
TGCAGTGCTGTCCGTGGGGATACGCAGTATTTT
CSAVRGDTQYF
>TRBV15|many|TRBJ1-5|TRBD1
TGTGCCACCAGCACCGACAGGGGCAGCAATCAGCCCCAGCATTTT
CATSTDRGSNQPQHF
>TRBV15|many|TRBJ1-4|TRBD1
TGTGCCACCAGCAGAGAAGACAGGGCGGGAGAAAAACTGTTTTTT
CATSREDRAGEKLFF
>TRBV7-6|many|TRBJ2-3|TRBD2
TGTGCCAGCAGCTTAGGACTAGCGGGAGGGCCCGCTACAGATACGCAGTATTTT
CASSLGLAGGPATDTQYF
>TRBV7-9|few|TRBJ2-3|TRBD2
TGTGCCAGCAGCCCCCCGGGACTAGTCACAGATACGCAGTATTTT
CASSPPGLVTDTQYF
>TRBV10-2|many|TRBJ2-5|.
TGCGCCAGCACTCCTACGGAGGGGGCGATACAAGAGACCCAGTACTTC
CASTPTEGAIQETQYF
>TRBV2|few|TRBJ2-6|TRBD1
TGTGCCAGCAGCGCCGACAGGGGACCCGGGGCCAACGTCCTGACTTTC
CASSADRGPGANVLTF
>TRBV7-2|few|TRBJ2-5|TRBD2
TGTGCCAGCAGCCCCACCGGGACTAGCGGGGAGACCCAGTACTTC
CASSPTGTSGETQYF
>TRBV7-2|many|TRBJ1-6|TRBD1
TGTGCCAGCAGCTTAGGTTGGGACAGGGGCTCACCCCTCCACTTT
CASSLGWDRGSPLHF
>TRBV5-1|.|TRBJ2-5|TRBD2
TGCGCCAGCAGCGGTCCGGCGGGGGGTCAAGAGACCCAGTACTTC
CASSGPAGGQETQYF
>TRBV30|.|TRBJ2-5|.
TGTGCCTGGGATAGACAGCTACAAGAGACCCAGTACTTC
CAWDRQLQETQYF
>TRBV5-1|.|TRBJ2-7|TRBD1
TGCGCCAGCAGCTTGAGTATGCAGGGGGCTGGCGAGCAGTACTTC
CASSLSMQGAGEQYF
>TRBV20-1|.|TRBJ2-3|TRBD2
TGCAGTGCTAGAGCCGGACTAGCGGGGGTCACAGATACGCAGTATTTT
CSARAGLAGVTDTQYF
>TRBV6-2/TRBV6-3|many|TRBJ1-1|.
TGTGCCAGCAGTTCCAACCTAATTGTCGGCACTGAAGCTTTCTTT
CASSSNLIVGTEAFF
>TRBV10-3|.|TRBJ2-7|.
TGTGCCATCAGTGATAACAAGGGGGGGAACGAGCAGTACTTC
CAISDNKGGNEQYF
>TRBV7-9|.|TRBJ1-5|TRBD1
TGTGCCAGCAGCTTAGCTGCCGGGACAGAGAATCAGCCCCAGCATTTT
CASSLAAGTENQPQHF
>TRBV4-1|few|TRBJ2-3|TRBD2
TGCGCCAGCAGCCAAGAATCGACTAGCACGCTCTATACGCAGTATTTT
CASSQESTSTLYTQYF
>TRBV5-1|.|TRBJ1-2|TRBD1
TGCGCCAGCAGCGCGGACAGGGGGAACGATGGCTACACCTTC
CASSADRGNDGYTF
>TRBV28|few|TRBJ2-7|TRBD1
TGTGCCAGCAGCTCCACACCGACAGGGACGGACGAGCAGTACTTC
CASSSTPTGTDEQYF
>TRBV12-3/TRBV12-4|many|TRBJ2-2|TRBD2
TGTGCCAGTGCGGGAGGGACCGGGGAGCTGTTTTTT
CASAGGTGELFF
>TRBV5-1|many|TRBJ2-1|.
TGCGCCAGCAGCTTGGAGCCAGGTTACAATGAGCAGTTCTTC
CASSLEPGYNEQFF
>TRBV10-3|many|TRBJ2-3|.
TGTGCCATCCGCGGGGAGGTGGCAGATACGCAGTATTTT
CAIRGEVADTQYF
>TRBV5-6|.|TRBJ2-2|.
TGTGCCAGCAGTTCATTGGGGGAGGCCGGGGAGCTGTTTTTT
CASSSLGEAGELFF
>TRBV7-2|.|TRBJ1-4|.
TGTGCCAGCAGCCGCTTCGGTCCTGAAAAACTGTTTTTT
CASSRFGPEKLFF
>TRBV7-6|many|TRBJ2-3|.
TGTGCCAGCAGCTACCACTCCACAGATACGCAGTATTTT
CASSYHSTDTQYF
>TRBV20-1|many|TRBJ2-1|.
TGCAGTGCCAAAGGGGGCTGGGGAGGACCTTCGTCGTCCTACAATGAGCAGTTCTTC
CSAKGGWGGPSSSYNEQFF
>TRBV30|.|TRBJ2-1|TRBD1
TGTGCCTCCCCGGTTTGGGGGACAGGGGTTAATGAGCAGTTCTTC
CASPVWGTGVNEQFF
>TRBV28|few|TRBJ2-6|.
TGTGCCAGCAGACCCGGACAGCGCTCTGGGGCCAACGTCCTGACTTTC
CASRPGQRSGANVLTF
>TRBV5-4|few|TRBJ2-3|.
TGTGCCAGCAGCTCAGTGGACACCACAGATACGCAGTATTTT
CASSSVDTTDTQYF
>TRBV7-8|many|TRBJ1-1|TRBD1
TGTGCCAGCAGCACGGACAGGGAGTCCATGAACACTGAAGCTTTCTTT
CASSTDRESMNTEAFF